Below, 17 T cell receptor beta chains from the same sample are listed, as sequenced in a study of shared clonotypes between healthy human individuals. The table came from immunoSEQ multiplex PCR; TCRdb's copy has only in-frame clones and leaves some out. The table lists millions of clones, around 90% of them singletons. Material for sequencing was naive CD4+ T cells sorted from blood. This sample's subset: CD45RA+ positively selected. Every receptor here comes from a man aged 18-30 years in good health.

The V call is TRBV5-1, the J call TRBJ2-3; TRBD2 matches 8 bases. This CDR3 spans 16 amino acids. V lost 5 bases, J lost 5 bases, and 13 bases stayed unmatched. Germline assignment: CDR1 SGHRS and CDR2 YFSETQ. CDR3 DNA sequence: TGCGCCAGCAGGGTGATCAGCGGGGGCCCAAAAGATACGCAGTATTTT. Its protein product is CASRVISGGPKDTQYF. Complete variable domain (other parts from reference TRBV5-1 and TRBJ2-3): KAGVTQTPRYLIKTRGQQVTLSCSPISGHRSVSWYQQTPGQGLQFLFEYFSETQRNKGNFPGRFSGRQFSNSRSEMNVSTLELGDSALYLCASRVISGGPKDTQYFGPGTRLTVL.

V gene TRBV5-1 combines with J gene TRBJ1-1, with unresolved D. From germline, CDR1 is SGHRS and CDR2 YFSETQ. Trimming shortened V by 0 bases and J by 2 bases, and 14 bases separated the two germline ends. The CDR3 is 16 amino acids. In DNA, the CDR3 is TGCGCCAGCAGCTTGGATCCGGACCGAATAAACACTGAAGCTTTCTTT. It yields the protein CASSLDPDRINTEAFF.

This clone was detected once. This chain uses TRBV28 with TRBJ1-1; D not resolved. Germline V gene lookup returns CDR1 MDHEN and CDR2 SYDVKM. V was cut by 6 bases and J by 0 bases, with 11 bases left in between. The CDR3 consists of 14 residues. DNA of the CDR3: TGTGCCAGCAGCCGGAGGATCATGAACACTGAAGCTTTCTTT. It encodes CASSRRIMNTEAFF. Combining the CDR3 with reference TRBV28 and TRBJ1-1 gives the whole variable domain DVKVTQSSRYLVKRTGEKVFLECVQDMDHENMFWYRQDPGLGLRLIYFSYDVKMKEKGDIPEGYSVSREKKERFSLILESASTNQTSMYLCASSRRIMNTEAFFGQGTRLTVV.

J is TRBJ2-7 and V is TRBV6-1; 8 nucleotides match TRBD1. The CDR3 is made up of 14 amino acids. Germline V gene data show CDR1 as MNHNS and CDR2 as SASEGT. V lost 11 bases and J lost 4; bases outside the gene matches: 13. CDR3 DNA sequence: TGTGCCGGCGGTCCTCGGACAGGGCCATACGAGCAGTACTTC. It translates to CAGGPRTGPYEQYF.

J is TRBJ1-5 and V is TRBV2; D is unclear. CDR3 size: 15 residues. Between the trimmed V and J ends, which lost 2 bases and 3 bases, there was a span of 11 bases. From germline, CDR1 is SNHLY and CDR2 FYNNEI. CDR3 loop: CASSEIGPYNQPQHF. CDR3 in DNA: TGTGCCAGCAGTGAAATCGGTCCGTACAATCAGCCCCAGCATTTT.

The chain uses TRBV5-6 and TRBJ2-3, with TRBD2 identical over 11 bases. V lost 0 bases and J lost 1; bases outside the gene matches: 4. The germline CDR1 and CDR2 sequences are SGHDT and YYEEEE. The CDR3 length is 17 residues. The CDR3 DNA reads TGTGCCAGCAGCTTGGGACTAGCGGGGAAGGGCACAGATACGCAGTATTTT. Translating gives CASSLGLAGKGTDTQYF. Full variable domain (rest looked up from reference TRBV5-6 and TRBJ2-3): DAGVTQSPTHLIKTRGQQVTLRCSPKSGHDTVSWYQQALGQGPQFIFQYYEEEERQRGNFPDRFSGHQFPNYSSELNVNALLLGDSALYLCASSLGLAGKGTDTQYFGPGTRLTVL.

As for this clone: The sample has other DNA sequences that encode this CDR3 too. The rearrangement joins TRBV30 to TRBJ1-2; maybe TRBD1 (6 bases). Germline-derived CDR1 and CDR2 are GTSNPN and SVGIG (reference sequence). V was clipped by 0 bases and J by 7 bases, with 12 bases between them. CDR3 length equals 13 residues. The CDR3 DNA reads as TGTGCCTGGAGTGTGTGGGGGGCCGGTGGCTACACCTTC. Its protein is CAWSVWGAGGYTF.

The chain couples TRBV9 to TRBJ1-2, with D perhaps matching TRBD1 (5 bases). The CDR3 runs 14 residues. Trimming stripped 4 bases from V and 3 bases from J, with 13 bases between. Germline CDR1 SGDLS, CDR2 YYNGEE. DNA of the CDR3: TGTGCCAGCAGCCCGGGACGACTGGACTATGGCTACACCTTC. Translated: CASSPGRLDYGYTF. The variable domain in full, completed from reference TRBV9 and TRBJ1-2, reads DSGVTQTPKHLITATGQRVTLRCSPRSGDLSVYWYQQSLDQGLQFLIQYYNGEERAKGNILERFSAQQFPDLHSELNLSSLELGDSALYFCASSPGRLDYGYTFGSGTRLTVV.

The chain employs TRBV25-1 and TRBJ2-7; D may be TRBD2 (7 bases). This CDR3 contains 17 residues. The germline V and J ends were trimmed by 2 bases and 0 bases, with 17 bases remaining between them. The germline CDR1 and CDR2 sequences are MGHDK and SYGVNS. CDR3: CASSETRGADSSYEQYF. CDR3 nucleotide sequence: TGTGCCAGCAGTGAAACCCGGGGGGCTGATTCCTCCTACGAGCAGTACTTC.

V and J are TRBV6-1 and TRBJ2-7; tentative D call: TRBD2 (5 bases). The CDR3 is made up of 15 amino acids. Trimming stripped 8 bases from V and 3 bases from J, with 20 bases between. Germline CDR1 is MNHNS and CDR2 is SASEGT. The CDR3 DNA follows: TGTGCCAGCTCCGTTCTGGAGGCTCAGGTCTACGAGCAGTACTTC. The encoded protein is CASSVLEAQVYEQYF.

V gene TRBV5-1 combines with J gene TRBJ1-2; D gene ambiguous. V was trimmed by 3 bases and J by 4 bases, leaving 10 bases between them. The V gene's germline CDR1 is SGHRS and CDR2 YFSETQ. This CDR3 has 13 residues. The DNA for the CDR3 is TGCGCCAGCAGCTGGGAATGGGGCTATGGCTACACCTTC. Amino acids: CASSWEWGYGYTF.

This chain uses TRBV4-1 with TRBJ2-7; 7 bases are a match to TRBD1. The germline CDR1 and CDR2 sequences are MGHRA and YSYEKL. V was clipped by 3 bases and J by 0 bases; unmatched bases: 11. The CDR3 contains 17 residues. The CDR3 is CASSHPSTGTNSYEQYF. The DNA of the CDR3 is TGCGCCAGCAGCCATCCCTCGACAGGGACGAACTCCTACGAGCAGTACTTC.

The DNA of the CDR3 is TGTGCCAGCAGACGGGACAGGGGACCTTCGGATGAGCAGTTCTTC. Its protein product is CASRRDRGPSDEQFF. The V call is TRBV6-1, the J call TRBJ2-1; TRBD1 matches 10 bases. The CDR3 length is 15 residues. J gave up 8 bases and V 6 bases, and 10 bases lay outside the gene matches. Germline CDR1 MNHNS, CDR2 SASEGT.

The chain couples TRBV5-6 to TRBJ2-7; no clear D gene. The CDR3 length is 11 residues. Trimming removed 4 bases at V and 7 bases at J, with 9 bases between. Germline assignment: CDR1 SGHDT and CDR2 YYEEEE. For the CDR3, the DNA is TGTGCCAGCAGCACCTCTGGGGAGCAGTACTTC. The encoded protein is CASSTSGEQYF.

The CDR3 here is CASSLGEGQGNSPLHF. As DNA, the CDR3 is TGTGCCAGCAGCTTGGGTGAAGGACAGGGGAATTCACCCCTCCACTTT. This chain uses TRBV5-5 with TRBJ1-6; 9 nucleotides match TRBD1. Germline V gene data show CDR1 as SGHKS and CDR2 as YYEKEE (reference sequence). V lost 0 bases to trimming and J lost 7 bases; unmatched junction nucleotides: 5. This CDR3 is built from 16 residues.

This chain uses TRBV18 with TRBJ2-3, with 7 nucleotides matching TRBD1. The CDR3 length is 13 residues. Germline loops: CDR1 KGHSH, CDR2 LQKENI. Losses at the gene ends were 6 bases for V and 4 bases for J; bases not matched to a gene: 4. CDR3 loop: CASSGQAPDTQYF. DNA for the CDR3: TGTGCCAGCTCTGGACAGGCCCCAGATACGCAGTATTTT.

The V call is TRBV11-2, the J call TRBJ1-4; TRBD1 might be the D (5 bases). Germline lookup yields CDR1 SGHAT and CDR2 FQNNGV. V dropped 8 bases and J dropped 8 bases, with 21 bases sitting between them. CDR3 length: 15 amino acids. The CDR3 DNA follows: TGTGCCAGCTCCGATACGGGGTTGAGGGGAGAAAAACTGTTTTTT. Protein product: CASSDTGLRGEKLFF. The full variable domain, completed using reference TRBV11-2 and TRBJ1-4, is EAGVAQSPRYKIIEKRQSVAFWCNPISGHATLYWYQQILGQGPKLLIQFQNNGVVDDSQLPKDRFSAERLKGVDSTLKIQPAKLEDSAVYLCASSDTGLRGEKLFFGSGTQLSVL.